Listed here are 10 T cell receptor beta chains from one sample, sequenced in a study of T cell repertoires in cytomegalovirus infection. MiXCR, applied by TCRdb to the reads, yields one record per CDR3 protein. Among some 400,000 distinct CDR3 sequences listed, roughly 18% were seen once. The specimen was PBMCs. The receptor set was obtained from a human donor in good health (CMV status not recorded). Some clones in this sample may be carry-over from other donors' samples.

This clonotype was counted many times. V gene TRBV7-2 combines with J gene TRBJ1-6; D is unresolved. The CDR3 contains 14 residues. From germline, CDR1 is SGHTA and CDR2 FQGNSA. V shed 3 bases and J shed 7 bases, with 10 bases lying between them. CDR3 coding DNA: TGTGCCAGCAGCTTCGGTCTCTGGAATTCACCCCTCCACTTT. Its translation is CASSFGLWNSPLHF.

The chain combines TRBV9 with TRBJ1-3; no firm D call. CDR1 SGDLS and CDR2 YYNGEE come from the germline V gene. The CDR3 consists of 15 residues. Trimming took 0 bases from V and 0 from J, leaving 7 bases between them. The chain's CDR3 is CASSVDHSSGNTIYF. CDR3 nucleotides: TGTGCCAGCAGCGTAGATCATAGCTCTGGAAACACCATATATTTT.

This clonotype was found a few times. This chain joins TRBV23-1 and TRBJ1-5; 11 nucleotides match TRBD1. TRBV23-1 is treated as an ORF (open reading frame) with a function not yet certain. The CDR3 covers 17 residues. V was clipped by 4 bases and J by 2 bases; unmatched bases: 7. This CDR3 reads CASSPGTGGSCNQPQHF. The CDR3 DNA sequence: TGCGCCAGCAGTCCCGGGACAGGGGGGTCTTGCAATCAGCCCCAGCATTTT.

The table lists this clonotype with a few counts. The rearrangement uses TRBV28 and TRBJ2-6; unclear D gene. CDR1 is MDHEN, CDR2 SYDVKM, per germline. Trimming cost V 9 bases and J 4 bases, with 10 bases left between them. The CDR3 sequence is 13 residues long. DNA for the CDR3: TGTGCCAGTCAAACCCGCGGGGCCAACGTCCTGACTTTC. It translates to CASQTRGANVLTF.

This chain uses TRBV7-2 with TRBJ1-1; possibly TRBD1 for D (6 bases). Trimming shortened V by 1 base and J by 10 bases, and 16 bases separated the two germline ends. The CDR3 is 14 residues long. Germline assignment: CDR1 SGHTA and CDR2 FQGNSA. The CDR3 region is CASSLGVAGVGAFF. CDR3 sequence (DNA): TGTGCCAGCAGCTTAGGAGTGGCAGGGGTCGGAGCTTTCTTT. The entire variable domain, with the rest obtained from reference TRBV7-2 and TRBJ1-1, is as follows: GAGVSQSPSNKVTEKGKDVELRCDPISGHTALYWYRQSLGQGLEFLIYFQGNSAPDKSGLPSDRFSAERTGGSVSTLTIQRTQQEDSAVYLCASSLGVAGVGAFFGQGTRLTVV.

A few counts support this clonotype. The CDR3 nucleotides are TGTGCCAGCAGCTTAGGTCCATACCCGGGGGAGCCCCAGCATTTT. Translated, it gives CASSLGPYPGEPQHF. The chain couples TRBV7-6 to TRBJ1-5, with a weak D call TRBD1 (5 bases). Trimming shortened V by 1 base and J by 8 bases, and 15 bases separated the two germline ends. Looked up from germline, CDR1 is SGHVS and CDR2 is FNYEAQ. The CDR3 runs to 15 residues.

This clonotype was seen a few times. J is TRBJ1-6 and V is TRBV29-1; D is ambiguous. The V end lost 4 bases, the J end lost 4 bases, and 8 bases lay between the germline ends. Germline V gene sequence: CDR1 SQVTM, CDR2 ANQGSEA. The CDR3 sequence is 13 residues long. As DNA, the CDR3 is TGCAGCGTTGCGTCAGATTATAATTCACCCCTCCACTTT. This translates into CSVASDYNSPLHF.

The table lists this clonotype with a few counts. The rearrangement uses TRBV4-1 and TRBJ2-3; D is uncertain. CDR1 is MGHRA and CDR2 is YSYEKL in the germline V gene. Between the trimmed V and J ends, which lost 0 bases and 10 bases, there was a span of 17 bases. This CDR3 is built from 15 residues. The CDR3: CASSQDLGQFVPQYF. The CDR3 DNA follows: TGCGCCAGCAGCCAAGATCTTGGGCAGTTTGTTCCGCAGTATTTT.

This clonotype occurred many times. The genes are TRBV27 and TRBJ1-1; possibly TRBD1 for D (6 bases). Per germline, CDR1 MNHEY and CDR2 SMNVEV (reference sequence). Trimming shortened V by 8 bases and J by 11 bases, and 21 bases separated the two germline ends. This CDR3 comprises 13 residues. CDR3 nucleotide sequence: TGTGCCAGCCATTCTTGGGACAAGGGAGAGGCTTTCTTT. Amino acids: CASHSWDKGEAFF.

The chain recombines TRBV2 with TRBJ1-1, with 9 bases lining up with TRBD1. In germline, CDR1 is SNHLY, CDR2 FYNNEI. The CDR3 has 14 amino acids. V was clipped by 4 bases and J by 3 bases; unmatched bases: 3. In nucleotides, the CDR3 is TGTGCCAGCAGTGGAGACAGGGGGTACACTGAAGCTTTCTTT. Its protein is CASSGDRGYTEAFF.